This TCR beta chain was observed in a study of blood T cell repertoires in COVID-19. As for the study in general: The study drew acute and convalescent COVID-19 samples from the United States, Italy and Spain. T cells, B-cell-depleted T cells, or PBMCs supplied cDNA or gDNA.

The authors' processing: Reference gene primer amplification gave estimated nucleated cell counts. Some clones are missing from TCRdb's copy, which holds only in-frame ones; the method was immunoSEQ multiplex PCR. D and trimming were read from the DNA, whereas the V and J calls and clone size are those reported in that table. This sample has 60,000 to 80,000 clones; approximately 90% occur once, and the top ten carry approximately 6.8%. Germline V CDR1 and CDR2: SNHLY, FYNNEI. V was clipped by 6 bases and J by 0 bases; unmatched bases: 5. This CDR3 has 15 residues. This chain uses TRBV2 with TRBJ1-5; 7 bases are shared with TRBD1. Sequencing was done on a sample of peripheral blood. This TCR was sampled from a woman in her 70s with acute or convalescent COVID-19. This CDR3 reads CASRGQLYSNQPQHF. CDR3 nucleotide sequence: TGTGCCAGCAGGGGACAGCTCTATAGCAATCAGCCCCAGCATTTT.